This TCR beta chain was sequenced in a study of blood T cell repertoires in COVID-19. Sequencing used immunoSEQ multiplex PCR; TCRdb keeps in-frame clones, though not all of them. The table includes around 250,000 clones, about 84% detected once. The V gene's germline CDR1 is SNHLY and CDR2 FYNNEI. V was pared by 8 bases and J by 0 bases, with 10 bases between. The CDR3 consists of 13 residues. The receptor comes from a woman aged 80 or over with COVID-19, enrolled during active disease. Material for sequencing was peripheral blood. This chain connects TRBV2 to TRBJ1-1; weak D call: TRBD1 (6 bases). This CDR3 reads CASPTGLNTEAFF. In DNA form, the CDR3 reads TGTGCCAGCCCAACAGGGTTGAACACTGAAGCTTTCTTT. The entire variable domain, with the rest obtained from reference TRBV2 and TRBJ1-1, is as follows: EPEVTQTPSHQVTQMGQEVILRCVPISNHLYFYWYRQILGQKVEFLVSFYNNEISEKSEIFDDQFSVERPDGSNFTLKIRSTKLEDSAMYFCASPTGLNTEAFFGQGTRLTVV.